This T cell receptor beta chain was identified in a study of Ad26.COV2.S vaccination and SARS-CoV-2 variants. This clone was picked up one time. Specified treatment: 19 received Ad26.COV2.S at low or high dose, single or two shots; about 5 received placebo; per-sample allocation not given. The study sampled participants on day 63 after the first vaccine or placebo injection. TCRdb's table, derived via immunoSEQ multiplex PCR, lists solely in-frame clones and lacks some. The sample consists of about 350,000 clones, roughly 84% of them appearing once. With V trimmed by 2 bases and J by 7 bases, 6 bases remained unmatched. Germline loops: CDR1 SGHRS, CDR2 YFSETQ. CDR3 length equals 15 residues.

The clonotype originates from a person between 18 and 65 years old who received the Ad26.COV2.S COVID-19 vaccine or a placebo. V and J are TRBV5-1 and TRBJ2-2; TRBD2 aligns across 9 bases. Sequenced material: peripheral blood, taken in a trial of Ad26.COV2.S vaccine versus placebo. The CDR3 spells CASSLRGGALGELFF. The CDR3 nucleotides are TGCGCCAGCAGCTTACGCGGGGGGGCCCTCGGGGAGCTGTTTTTT.